This T cell receptor beta chain was retrieved from a study of shared clonotypes between healthy human individuals. Comment on this clone: The antigen is unknown.

Within Nashville, Tennessee resided all donors, each a Caucasian adult. The data were produced by immunoSEQ multiplex PCR, yet TCRdb's version contains in-frame clones alone and is incomplete. This table holds 550,000 to 850,000 clones, around 74% found once. Study findings and constraints: Investigators expected sequencing depth to affect clonotype sharing among donors.

The CDR3 is 15 amino acids. The germline gives CDR1 SGHNT, CDR2 YYREEE (reference sequence). Trimming left V 4 bases short and J 2 bases short, with 14 bases between. The specimen sequenced was memory CD4+ T cells sorted from blood. Stated subset: CD45RA-negative fraction. The sequence came from a woman in her twenties or thirties in good health. The J gene is TRBJ2-3, the V gene TRBV5-4; D is unclear. The CDR3 sequence is CASSPTGGTTDTQYF. The CDR3 DNA sequence: TGTGCCAGCAGCCCCACGGGCGGAACCACAGATACGCAGTATTTT.